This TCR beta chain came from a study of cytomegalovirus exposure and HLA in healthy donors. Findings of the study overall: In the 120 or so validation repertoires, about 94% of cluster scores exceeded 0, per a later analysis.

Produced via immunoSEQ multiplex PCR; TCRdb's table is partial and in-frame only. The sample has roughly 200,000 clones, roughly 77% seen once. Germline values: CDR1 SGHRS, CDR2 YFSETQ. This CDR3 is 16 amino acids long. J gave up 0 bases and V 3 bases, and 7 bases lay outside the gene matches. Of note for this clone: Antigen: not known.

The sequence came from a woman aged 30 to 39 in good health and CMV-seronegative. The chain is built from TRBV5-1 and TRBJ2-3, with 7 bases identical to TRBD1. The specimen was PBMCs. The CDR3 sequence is CASSSTDRLSTDTQYF. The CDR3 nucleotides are TGCGCCAGCAGCTCTACGGACAGGCTGAGCACAGATACGCAGTATTTT.